The rows below give T cell receptor beta chains drawn from one sample of a study of cytomegalovirus exposure and HLA in healthy donors. Here immunoSEQ multiplex PCR was the method, and the copy in TCRdb shows in-frame clones only, minus some. This sample's table has roughly 75,000 clones. Sequencing was done on a sample of PBMCs. Every receptor here comes from a boy aged 5-17 years in good health and CMV-seronegative. The CDR3 runs from the conserved cysteine through the conserved F or W. The D gene is left open where the match is weak.

v_call: TRBV5-6; d_call: .; j_call: TRBJ1-1; cdr3_aa: CASAFGGTEAFF; cdr3_nt: TGTGCCAGCGCTTTCGGCGGCACTGAAGCTTTCTTT
v_call: TRBV19; d_call: .; j_call: TRBJ1-1; cdr3_aa: CASSIQSRASIVNTEAFF; cdr3_nt: TGTGCCAGTAGTATTCAGAGCAGGGCCTCCATCGTGAACACTGAAGCTTTCTTT
v_call: TRBV5-4; d_call: .; j_call: TRBJ1-4; cdr3_aa: CASSLIGGPPGEKLFF; cdr3_nt: TGTGCCAGCAGCTTAATAGGAGGTCCTCCGGGCGAAAAACTGTTTTTT
v_call: TRBV29-1; d_call: TRBD2; j_call: TRBJ2-1; cdr3_aa: CSVPKLAGVLNEQFF; cdr3_nt: TGCAGCGTTCCCAAGCTAGCGGGAGTACTCAATGAGCAGTTCTTC
v_call: TRBV27; d_call: .; j_call: TRBJ1-1; cdr3_aa: CASGYGTLGAFF; cdr3_nt: TGTGCCAGCGGATACGGGACACTCGGTGCTTTCTTT
v_call: TRBV6-1; d_call: .; j_call: TRBJ2-3; cdr3_aa: CASEGDGGLGTQYF; cdr3_nt: TGTGCCTCAGAGGGGGATGGGGGTTTAGGTACGCAGTATTTT
v_call: TRBV19; d_call: TRBD1; j_call: TRBJ2-7; cdr3_aa: CASRGTGGAYEQYF; cdr3_nt: TGTGCCAGTAGGGGGACAGGGGGAGCCTACGAGCAGTACTTC
v_call: TRBV4-3; d_call: TRBD2; j_call: TRBJ2-5; cdr3_aa: CASSLQTSGRPQETQYF; cdr3_nt: TGCGCCAGCAGCCTTCAGACTAGCGGGAGGCCCCAAGAGACCCAGTACTTC
v_call: TRBV6-5; d_call: .; j_call: TRBJ1-2; cdr3_aa: CASSERELSGYTF; cdr3_nt: TGTGCCAGCAGCGAGAGGGAACTTTCTGGCTACACCTTC
v_call: TRBV7-9; d_call: .; j_call: TRBJ1-2; cdr3_aa: CASSLDEDSLYGYTF; cdr3_nt: TGTGCCAGCAGCTTAGATGAGGACAGCCTCTATGGCTACACCTTC
v_call: TRBV5-4; d_call: .; j_call: TRBJ1-2; cdr3_aa: CASSAGTNFGPGGYTF; cdr3_nt: TGTGCCAGCAGCGCCGGGACTAATTTTGGGCCGGGAGGCTACACCTTC
v_call: TRBV25-1; d_call: .; j_call: TRBJ2-3; cdr3_aa: CASNGGNTQYF; cdr3_nt: TGTGCCAGCAATGGGGGGAATACGCAGTATTTT
v_call: TRBV9; d_call: .; j_call: TRBJ1-1; cdr3_aa: CASSVVLRDRFCYWNTEAFF; cdr3_nt: TGTGCCAGCAGCGTAGTGCTGAGAGACAGGTTCTGCTACTGGAACACTGAAGCTTTCTTT
v_call: TRBV5-1; d_call: TRBD1; j_call: TRBJ1-1; cdr3_aa: CASSSGQGGIAEAFF; cdr3_nt: TGCGCCAGCAGCTCGGGACAGGGTGGAATTGCTGAAGCTTTCTTT
v_call: TRBV7-2; d_call: .; j_call: TRBJ1-3; cdr3_aa: CASSSQGSGNTIYF; cdr3_nt: TGTGCCAGCAGCTCACAGGGATCTGGAAACACCATATATTTT
v_call: TRBV6-4; d_call: .; j_call: TRBJ2-3; cdr3_aa: CASSSGSTDTQYF; cdr3_nt: TGTGCCAGCAGTAGCGGGAGCACAGATACGCAGTATTTT
v_call: TRBV6-1; d_call: .; j_call: TRBJ2-7; cdr3_aa: CASSERGLFYEQYF; cdr3_nt: TGTGCCAGCAGTGAACGGGGGTTATTCTACGAGCAGTACTTC
v_call: TRBV7-2; d_call: TRBD1; j_call: TRBJ2-7; cdr3_aa: CASSLGTGASYEQYF; cdr3_nt: TGTGCCAGCAGCCTCGGGACAGGGGCGTCCTACGAGCAGTACTTC
v_call: TRBV30; d_call: TRBD1; j_call: TRBJ1-3; cdr3_aa: CAWRTQGAGNTIYF; cdr3_nt: TGTGCCTGGAGGACACAGGGGGCTGGAAACACCATATATTTT
v_call: TRBV28; d_call: TRBD1; j_call: TRBJ2-3; cdr3_aa: CASSTGQVLTDTQYF; cdr3_nt: TGTGCCAGCAGTACCGGACAGGTCCTCACAGATACGCAGTATTTT
v_call: TRBV19; d_call: .; j_call: TRBJ2-5; cdr3_aa: CASSADYSPETQYF; cdr3_nt: TGTGCCAGTAGTGCAGACTATTCACCAGAGACCCAGTACTTC
v_call: TRBV29-1; d_call: .; j_call: TRBJ1-1; cdr3_aa: CSVEDLEGRKTEAFF; cdr3_nt: TGCAGCGTTGAAGATCTGGAGGGGCGGAAAACTGAAGCTTTCTTT
v_call: TRBV9; d_call: TRBD2; j_call: TRBJ2-1; cdr3_aa: CASSRDLAGAYNEQFF; cdr3_nt: TGTGCCAGCAGCCGTGACCTAGCGGGGGCCTACAATGAGCAGTTCTTC
v_call: TRBV13; d_call: .; j_call: TRBJ1-3; cdr3_aa: CASSLDRTAGNTIYF; cdr3_nt: TGTGCCAGCAGCTTAGACAGGACAGCTGGAAACACCATATATTTT
v_call: TRBV27; d_call: .; j_call: TRBJ1-2; cdr3_aa: CASSLEGTNYGYTF; cdr3_nt: TGTGCCAGCAGTTTAGAGGGCACAAACTATGGCTACACCTTC
v_call: TRBV18; d_call: .; j_call: TRBJ1-1; cdr3_aa: CASSPQGGGTEAFF; cdr3_nt: TGTGCCAGCTCACCACAGGGGGGGGGCACTGAAGCTTTCTTT
v_call: TRBV5-4; d_call: TRBD1; j_call: TRBJ1-1; cdr3_aa: CASSSRTGETEAFF; cdr3_nt: TGTGCCAGCAGCTCAAGAACAGGGGAGACTGAAGCTTTCTTT
v_call: TRBV28; d_call: .; j_call: TRBJ1-1; cdr3_aa: CASSRGGTEAFF; cdr3_nt: TGTGCCAGCAGCCGGGGGGGGACTGAAGCTTTCTTT
v_call: TRBV4-1; d_call: TRBD1; j_call: TRBJ1-1; cdr3_aa: CASSRLGGAVTEAFF; cdr3_nt: TGCGCCAGCAGCCGACTAGGGGGCGCCGTGACTGAAGCTTTCTTT
v_call: TRBV9; d_call: .; j_call: TRBJ1-3; cdr3_aa: CASSLKPGTGNTIYF; cdr3_nt: TGTGCCAGCAGCCTTAAGCCCGGGACAGGAAACACCATATATTTT
v_call: TRBV7-3; d_call: TRBD2; j_call: TRBJ2-2; cdr3_aa: CASSSGVAGVGTGELFF; cdr3_nt: TGTGCCAGCAGCTCAGGAGTAGCGGGAGTTGGGACCGGGGAGCTGTTTTTT
v_call: TRBV6-5; d_call: .; j_call: TRBJ1-1; cdr3_aa: CASSYLQGMNTEAFF; cdr3_nt: TGTGCCAGCAGTTACCTCCAGGGTATGAACACTGAAGCTTTCTTT
v_call: TRBV7-3; d_call: TRBD1; j_call: TRBJ2-1; cdr3_aa: CASSRGTGLGNNEQFF; cdr3_nt: TGTGCCAGCAGCCGGGGGACAGGGCTGGGAAACAATGAGCAGTTCTTC
v_call: TRBV29-1; d_call: .; j_call: TRBJ2-7; cdr3_aa: CSVEDRQGHEQYF; cdr3_nt: TGCAGCGTTGAAGATCGGCAGGGCCACGAGCAGTACTTC
v_call: TRBV30; d_call: TRBD1; j_call: TRBJ2-5; cdr3_aa: CAWSVGQGRETQYF; cdr3_nt: TGTGCCTGGAGTGTAGGACAGGGTCGCGAGACCCAGTACTTC
v_call: TRBV19; d_call: TRBD1; j_call: TRBJ2-7; cdr3_aa: CASSLRDRGGPYEQYF; cdr3_nt: TGTGCCAGTAGCCTGAGGGACAGGGGAGGGCCCTACGAGCAGTACTTC
v_call: TRBV7-9; d_call: .; j_call: TRBJ2-1; cdr3_aa: CASSSGLSRSYNEQFF; cdr3_nt: TGTGCCAGCAGTTCGGGACTCAGTAGGTCCTACAATGAGCAGTTCTTC
v_call: TRBV23-1; d_call: .; j_call: TRBJ1-5; cdr3_aa: CASKGVQPQHF; cdr3_nt: TGCGCCAGCAAGGGGGTTCAGCCCCAGCATTTT
v_call: TRBV4-1; d_call: .; j_call: TRBJ1-2; cdr3_aa: CASSQDPGTYGYTF; cdr3_nt: TGCGCCAGCAGCCAAGATCCAGGAACTTACGGCTACACCTTC
v_call: TRBV19; d_call: TRBD1; j_call: TRBJ1-1; cdr3_aa: CASSHIVPGQGMNTEAFF; cdr3_nt: TGTGCCAGTAGTCATATTGTTCCCGGACAGGGAATGAACACTGAAGCTTTCTTT
v_call: TRBV27; d_call: TRBD1; j_call: TRBJ2-5; cdr3_aa: CASSPNRGLGETQYF; cdr3_nt: TGTGCCAGCAGTCCAAACAGGGGTTTGGGCGAGACCCAGTACTTC
v_call: TRBV5-1; d_call: .; j_call: TRBJ1-5; cdr3_aa: CASSLVGTGNEPQHF; cdr3_nt: TGCGCCAGCAGCTTGGTGGGAACGGGGAATGAGCCCCAGCATTTT
v_call: TRBV9; d_call: TRBD1; j_call: TRBJ1-2; cdr3_aa: CASSVDGSGGSNGYTF; cdr3_nt: TGTGCCAGCAGCGTAGACGGTTCAGGGGGTTCGAATGGCTACACCTTC
v_call: TRBV7-2; d_call: TRBD2; j_call: TRBJ2-7; cdr3_aa: CASSLASGIGAYEQYF; cdr3_nt: TGTGCCAGCAGCTTAGCTAGCGGGATTGGGGCCTACGAGCAGTACTTC
v_call: TRBV4-1; d_call: .; j_call: TRBJ1-1; cdr3_aa: CASSQDRTTEAFF; cdr3_nt: TGCGCCAGCAGCCAAGATAGAACGACTGAAGCTTTCTTT
v_call: TRBV19; d_call: TRBD1; j_call: TRBJ2-1; cdr3_aa: CASSQTGGGNEQFF; cdr3_nt: TGTGCCAGTAGCCAGACAGGGGGTGGCAATGAGCAGTTCTTC
v_call: TRBV2; d_call: .; j_call: TRBJ1-3; cdr3_aa: CASSFGEGTGGNTIYF; cdr3_nt: TGTGCCAGCAGTTTCGGGGAGGGGACGGGTGGAAACACCATATATTTT
v_call: TRBV19; d_call: .; j_call: TRBJ1-2; cdr3_aa: CASSAPREGYTF; cdr3_nt: TGTGCCAGTAGTGCCCCCAGGGAAGGCTACACCTTC
v_call: TRBV5-8; d_call: TRBD1; j_call: TRBJ1-1; cdr3_aa: CASRTGQGANTEAFF; cdr3_nt: TGTGCCAGCAGGACGGGACAGGGGGCGAACACTGAAGCTTTCTTT
v_call: TRBV9; d_call: .; j_call: TRBJ2-1; cdr3_aa: CASSARRPGKFNEQFF; cdr3_nt: TGTGCCAGCAGCGCGAGACGTCCAGGGAAGTTCAATGAGCAGTTCTTC
v_call: TRBV10-3; d_call: TRBD2; j_call: TRBJ2-1; cdr3_aa: CAISESSSGGSYNEQFF; cdr3_nt: TGTGCCATCAGTGAGTCGTCTAGCGGGGGTTCCTACAATGAGCAGTTCTTC
v_call: TRBV7-9; d_call: TRBD2; j_call: TRBJ2-7; cdr3_aa: CASSLTASWRESPSGEQYF; cdr3_nt: TGTGCCAGCAGCCTTACGGCCTCCTGGCGGGAGTCCCCATCAGGCGAGCAGTACTTC
v_call: TRBV30; d_call: TRBD1; j_call: TRBJ2-7; cdr3_aa: CALDRQNSYEQYF; cdr3_nt: TGTGCCTTGGACAGGCAAAACTCCTACGAGCAGTACTTC
v_call: TRBV28; d_call: .; j_call: TRBJ1-2; cdr3_aa: CASSLSRDGYGYTF; cdr3_nt: TGTGCCAGCAGTTTATCGCGGGACGGCTATGGCTACACCTTC
v_call: TRBV19; d_call: TRBD1; j_call: TRBJ1-2; cdr3_aa: CASSIRRQGVVSGYTF; cdr3_nt: TGTGCCAGTAGTATTCGTCGACAGGGAGTTGTTTCTGGCTACACCTTC